The clone carrying this T cell receptor (beta chain) was counted only a few times. Its specificity is not known. The record originates from a study of persistence of HIV-infected CD4 T cells. Study summary: A median of 8 years of suppressive ART preceded sampling.

Cells were stimulated with overlapping HIV-1 Gag 15-mer peptides. Sorting of responding CD4+ T cells relied on upregulated CD40 ligand together with CD69. Germline V lookup: CDR1 SGHRS, CDR2 YFSETQ. The V gene lost 0 bases and the J gene lost 9 bases, with 16 bases spanning the gap. The CDR3 totals 14 residues. The immunoSEQ assay was version 4, run in survey mode. TCRdb's copy holds only in-frame clones and misses some; the assay was immunoSEQ multiplex PCR. The sample lists about 19,000 clones, approximately 60% occurring once. This material consisted of CD4+ T cells sorted from PBMCs after roughly 18-hour stimulation, taken from a patient who received antiretroviral therapy. This receptor was taken from an adult woman with HIV who was CMV-seropositive. The chain employs TRBV5-1 and TRBJ2-7; D not resolved. DNA for the CDR3: TGCGCCAGCAGCTTGGCTGCCAGAGAACTACGGCAGTACTTC. This codes for CASSLAARELRQYF.